Below, 20 T cell receptor beta chains from the same sample are listed, as sequenced in a study of blood T cell repertoires in COVID-19. Measured with immunoSEQ multiplex PCR; TCRdb has only the in-frame clones, and not every one. Of 150,000 to 200,000 clones in the sample, 65% to 85% were seen once. Material: PBMCs or T cells enriched from blood (not recorded which). The source is a man in his 70s who had been exposed to COVID-19.

This clone was detected only a few times. The chain couples TRBV7-8 to TRBJ1-1; D is perhaps TRBD1 (6 bases). Trimming pared 1 base from V and 4 bases from J, leaving 16 bases between. The germline V gene encodes CDR1 SGHVS and CDR2 FQNEAQ. There are 16 residues in the CDR3. CDR3 protein: CASSLEAGAVVTEAFF. DNA of the CDR3: TGTGCCAGCAGCTTAGAGGCAGGGGCCGTGGTCACTGAAGCTTTCTTT.

For the CDR3, the DNA is TGCGCCAGCAGCTTGGGGGCCGGGGGAAACTCCTACGAGCAGTACTTC. Its translation: CASSLGAGGNSYEQYF. The V and J genes are TRBV5-1 and TRBJ2-7; perhaps TRBD2 as D (6 bases). V was pared by 0 bases and J by 0 bases, with 13 bases between. Germline values: CDR1 SGHRS, CDR2 YFSETQ. The CDR3 consists of 16 residues.

The chain links TRBV27 to TRBJ2-1; 7 nucleotides line up with TRBD1. The CDR3 runs 14 residues. Germline CDR1 and CDR2: MNHEY and SMNVEV (reference sequence). The junction had 6 bases not matched to a gene; V was cut back by 7 bases and J by 3 bases. In DNA, the CDR3 is TGTGCCAGCACCCTGACAGGGATCTACAATGAGCAGTTCTTC. Translation: CASTLTGIYNEQFF.

The chain recombines TRBV18 with TRBJ2-5; 8 positions match TRBD2. The CDR3 consists of 16 residues. After removal of 3 bases from V and 1 base from J, the junction contained 7 bases not matched to a gene. The germline V gene has CDR1 KGHSH and CDR2 LQKENI. The DNA of the CDR3 is TGTGCCAGCTCACCTTCGACTAGCGTCCGCCAAGAGACCCAGTACTTC. Its protein is CASSPSTSVRQETQYF.

The V call is TRBV3-1 (or the pseudogene TRBV3-2), the J call TRBJ2-5; 7 positions match TRBD2. Germline V gene data show CDR1 as LGHDT and CDR2 as YNNKEL (reference sequence). This CDR3 is built from 13 residues. After removal of 4 bases from V and 3 bases from J, the junction contained 2 bases not matched to a gene. The CDR3 DNA sequence: TGTGCCAGCAGCCTACGGGGGGAAGAGACCCAGTACTTC. Translating gives CASSLRGEETQYF.

The V gene is TRBV19, the J gene TRBJ1-5; D gene unclear. Germline V gene data show CDR1 as LNHDA and CDR2 as SQIVND (reference sequence). Trimming pared 5 bases from V and 4 bases from J, leaving 21 bases between. The CDR3 totals 17 residues. The CDR3 loop is CASSPPGSPLWNQPQHF. The CDR3, as DNA: TGTGCCAGTAGTCCGCCGGGAAGCCCCTTATGGAATCAGCCCCAGCATTTT.

The chain has TRBV3-1 (or the pseudogene TRBV3-2) and TRBJ1-6, with D possibly matching TRBD1 (5 bases). In germline, CDR1 is LGHDT, CDR2 YNNKEL (reference sequence). The CDR3 totals 17 residues. V was trimmed by 0 bases and J by 5 bases, leaving 14 bases between them. The CDR3 region has the DNA TGTGCCAGCAGCCAAGATTACGACAGAGATAATAATTCACCCCTCCACTTT. Protein: CASSQDYDRDNNSPLHF.

V usage is TRBV6-5 and J usage is TRBJ2-7, with TRBD2 as a possible D gene (6 bases). The CDR3 totals 14 residues. From germline, CDR1 is MNHEY and CDR2 SVGAGI. Trimming took off 5 bases at V and 2 bases at J, with 13 bases between the two ends. DNA of the CDR3: TGTGCCAGCAGTCCCCCGTCGGGGGCCTACGAGCAGTACTTC. Amino acids: CASSPPSGAYEQYF.

Details on this clone: Other DNA sequences in this sample translate to the same CDR3. This rearrangement joins TRBV11-2 to TRBJ1-1; D is perhaps TRBD1 (6 bases). Trimming took 5 bases from V and 1 from J, leaving 17 bases between them. Germline values: CDR1 SGHAT, CDR2 FQNNGV. CDR3 length: 16 amino acids. This chain's CDR3 is CASSPQGGGGNTEAFF. CDR3 coding DNA: TGTGCCAGCAGCCCTCAAGGGGGTGGGGGGAACACTGAAGCTTTCTTT.

The count of this clone is one. The chain uses TRBV9 and TRBJ1-6, with no clear D. The CDR3 spans 12 residues. In germline, CDR1 is SGDLS, CDR2 YYNGEE. The ends were cut back, 1 base at V and 7 bases at J, with 3 bases in the middle. CDR3 sequence (DNA): TGTGCCAGCAGCGTACTAAATTCACCCCTCCACTTT. This encodes CASSVLNSPLHF.

The chain employs TRBV30 and TRBJ2-2, with D perhaps matching TRBD1 (6 bases). With 0 bases removed from V and 4 bases from J, the gap between germline ends came to 15 bases. The CDR3 loop spans 16 amino acids. CDR1 GTSNPN and CDR2 SVGIG come from the germline V gene (reference sequence). This CDR3 is CAWSVIRDTITGELFF. The CDR3 coding sequence is TGTGCCTGGAGTGTCATCAGGGACACTATCACCGGGGAGCTGTTTTTT.

The chain carries TRBV28 and TRBJ1-2; 7 bases are shared with TRBD1. V lost 5 bases, J lost 8 bases, and 8 bases stayed unmatched. The CDR3 totals 13 residues. Germline loops: CDR1 MDHEN, CDR2 SYDVKM. DNA for the CDR3: TGTGCCAGCAGTCCTTTGACAGGGCGCGGCTACACCTTC. Translation gives CASSPLTGRGYTF.

The genes are TRBV5-1 and TRBJ2-5; D not resolved. Trimming took 2 bases from V and 5 from J, leaving 7 bases between them. Germline V CDR1 and CDR2: SGHRS, YFSETQ. This CDR3 region has 12 residues. In DNA, the CDR3 is TGCGCCAGCAGCTTCAGTGGCGAGACCCAGTACTTC. It yields the protein CASSFSGETQYF.

This sequence joins TRBV4-3 and TRBJ2-7; tentatively, D is TRBD1 (5 bases). There are 15 residues in the CDR3. Germline V gene data show CDR1 as LGHNA and CDR2 as YSLEER. With 0 bases removed from V and 2 bases from J, the gap between germline ends came to 11 bases. DNA of the CDR3: TGCGCCAGCAGCCAAGATCCCCAGGGTACCTACGAGCAGTACTTC. This sequence encodes CASSQDPQGTYEQYF.

This chain links TRBV23-1 with TRBJ1-5, with 7 bases identical to TRBD1. Being an ORF, TRBV23-1 has a function that is uncertain. This CDR3 spans 16 amino acids. Germline trimming cut 3 bases from V and 7 bases from J; bases unmatched to any gene: 12. CDR3 amino acids: CASSHHGQDRTQPQHF. CDR3 nucleotides: TGCGCCAGCAGTCACCACGGCCAGGACAGGACGCAGCCCCAGCATTTT.

The CDR3 spells CASSAPRGPSNTGELFF. The CDR3 DNA sequence: TGTGCCAGCAGTGCCCCGAGGGGGCCGTCGAACACCGGGGAGCTGTTTTTT. The chain links TRBV6-4 to TRBJ2-2, with 7 bases identical to TRBD1. Germline-derived CDR1 and CDR2 are MRHNA and SNTAGT. Losses at the gene ends were 4 bases for V and 0 bases for J; bases not matched to a gene: 8. The CDR3 has 17 residues.

The J gene is TRBJ1-1, the V gene TRBV21-1; TRBD1, the table's D call, lacks a check against the DNA. TRBV21-1 is assigned pseudogene status. The CDR3 spans 16 residues. The CDR3, as DNA: TGTGCCAGCAGCCCCCGGACAGGGAGGAGGAACACTGAAGCTTTCTTT. Its translation is CASSPRTGRRNTEAFF.

The chain recombines TRBV5-1 with TRBJ1-5, with 7 bases matching TRBD1. V trimming: 0 bases; J trimming: 2 bases; junction bases outside the gene matches: 5. The germline V gene encodes CDR1 SGHRS and CDR2 YFSETQ. The CDR3 totals 16 residues. CDR3 nucleotides: TGCGCCAGCAGCTTGGGAGGGGGCATGGGCAATCAGCCCCAGCATTTT. The encoded protein is CASSLGGGMGNQPQHF.

This rearrangement joins TRBV4-3 to TRBJ1-5; the D is unclear. V gave up 0 bases and J gave up 6 bases, with 15 bases separating them. Germline V gene data show CDR1 as LGHNA and CDR2 as YSLEER. CDR3 size: 16 residues. As DNA, the CDR3 is TGCGCCAGCAGCCAAGAGCCGGGGAATGGCGTTCAGCCCCAGCATTTT. This gives the protein CASSQEPGNGVQPQHF.

This sequence joins TRBV7-2 and TRBJ1-1; D ambiguous. Germline CDR1 is SGHTA and CDR2 is FQGNSA. Trimming shortened V by 0 bases and J by 1 base, and 6 bases separated the two germline ends. This CDR3 has 14 residues. The CDR3 sequence: CASSLAGRNTEAFF. In DNA form, the CDR3 reads TGTGCCAGCAGCTTAGCTGGGAGGAACACTGAAGCTTTCTTT. Filled out from reference TRBV7-2 and TRBJ1-1, the complete variable domain reads GAGVSQSPSNKVTEKGKDVELRCDPISGHTALYWYRQSLGQGLEFLIYFQGNSAPDKSGLPSDRFSAERTGGSVSTLTIQRTQQEDSAVYLCASSLAGRNTEAFFGQGTRLTVV.